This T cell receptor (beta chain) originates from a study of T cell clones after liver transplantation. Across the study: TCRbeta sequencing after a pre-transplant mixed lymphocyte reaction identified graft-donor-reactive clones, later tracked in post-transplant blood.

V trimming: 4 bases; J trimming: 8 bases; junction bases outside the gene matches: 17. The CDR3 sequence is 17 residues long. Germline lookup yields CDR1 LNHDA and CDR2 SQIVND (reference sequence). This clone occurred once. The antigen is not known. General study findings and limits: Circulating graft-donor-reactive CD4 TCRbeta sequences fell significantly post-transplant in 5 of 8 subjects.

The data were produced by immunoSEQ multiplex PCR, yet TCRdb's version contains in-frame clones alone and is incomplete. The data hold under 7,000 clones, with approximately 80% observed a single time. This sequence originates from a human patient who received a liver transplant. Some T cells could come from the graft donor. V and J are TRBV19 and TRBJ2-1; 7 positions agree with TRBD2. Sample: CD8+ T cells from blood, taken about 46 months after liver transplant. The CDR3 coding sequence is TGTGCCAGTAGTAACCCAGCGGGAACCGGCCTGGCGGATGAGCAGTTCTTC. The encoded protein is CASSNPAGTGLADEQFF.